This TCR beta chain was sequenced during a study of cytomegalovirus exposure and HLA in healthy donors (dated by TCRdb to about 2017). Looking at the study overall: According to an earlier analysis of a few hundred of the donors, 150 million to 200 million T cells yielded approximately 120 million unique TCR beta sequences and roughly 280 Gb of sequence data. An early release that covered some 630 HLA-typed donors contained about 290 gigabases of sequencing data and tens of millions of unique TCR sequences. Among the roughly 400 genotyped donors, 81% belonged to the genetic ancestry cluster associated with self-reported Caucasian donors. The study aimed to test whether cataloging public T cell receptors could reveal signatures of past pathogen exposure. The study profiled the T cell repertoires of some 610 subjects by immunosequencing and related them to cytomegalovirus serostatus. Besides the first cohort of around 670 subjects, a separate validation cohort made up of 95 to 150 different subjects was used. The study combined high-throughput TCR immunosequencing, statistical association of individual TCRs with disease status, and machine learning to predict cytomegalovirus infection status. In a later analysis, previously published TCR beta repertoires from 500 to 750 donors were re-analyzed and high-resolution HLA genotyping was added so that TCR occurrence patterns could be studied. The later analysis used no new phenotypic data to find candidate immune exposures, relying instead on TCR beta sequences and their occurrence across donors. An earlier analysis of approximately 630 of the donors applied high-throughput TCR beta sequencing to assess whether each TCR beta V gene segment acted as functional or pseudogenic. Alongside the repertoire data, information on donor age, sex, ethnicity and CMV serostatus was compiled. A later genetic analysis took genome-wide SNP genotypes for about 65% of the 666 donors and used that subset as a discovery cohort. Every discovery cohort repertoire had been produced on one sequencing platform. Both class I and class II loci were covered by HLA typing, at four-digit resolution. Typing coverage differed by locus: A, B, C, DRB1 and DQB1 were typed in about 620-630 donors, DQA1 in about 510, DPA1 in over 600, and DPB1 in approximately 450. Four or five DR-DQ haplotypes were handled as single units for association and clustering, since linkage in the cohort was strong. On average, about 200,000 unique TCR beta nucleotide sequences were sequenced per donor among several hundred genotyped donors of the cohort, with about 17% of those sequences being non-productive. Results and caveats for the whole study, not just this receptor: The 87-base-pair reads could not distinguish some IMGT-functional V segments, including TRBV6-2 and TRBV6-3, so those segments were excluded. Sequencing depth was assumed to be roughly uniform across donors in the presence/absence analyses, though that assumption may not hold. A further reported finding was that TCR beta sequences accurately predicted the HLA-A and HLA-B alleles for most subjects in the first cohort. Specific HLA alleles were associated with 18,000 or so TCR beta sequences at a false discovery rate of 0.05 in a later analysis. According to a later analysis, TCR association rates differed among HLA loci, with DRB1 alleles showing the most associated TCRs and HLA-C alleles showing the fewest. V-gene and J-gene trimming of TCR beta chains was associated with a missense DCLRE1C variant in a later genetic analysis, and the association was replicated in an independent cohort. In this cohort, only TCR beta chains were sequenced, and detectable features were limited by the absence of alpha or paired-chain data. A total of 150 or so TCR beta chains were listed by the study as associated with cytomegalovirus. In vitro tests confirmed that a few of the cytomegalovirus-associated TCR beta chains recognize cytomegalovirus antigens. A later analysis found that HLA-associated TCR beta chains were more clonally expanded and had lower generation probabilities than equally common non-associated chains. According to a later analysis, parvovirus B19, influenza, CMV and Epstein-Barr virus appeared linked to several top co-occurrence clusters. Because counts were too low, seventeen rarely observed V segments, including chromosome 9 orphons, were excluded from the earlier analysis of around 590 of the donors. Because some donors lacked HLA typing at each locus, the association tests relied only on the typed subset. Most TCR sequences were observed very rarely across donors, whereas some public TCRs were present in many individuals. The classifier was reported to diagnose cytomegalovirus status with high specificity and sensitivity in both the original cohort and the validation cohort. According to a later analysis, most CMV-associated TCR beta chains appeared to be HLA-restricted, and the HLA associations seemed to be driven largely by CMV exposure. In a later genetic analysis, fewer N-insertions in productive TCRs were reported among donors in an Asian-associated ancestry cluster than the roughly 700-donor mean. Immune exposure information for the cohort was limited to CMV serostatus. In an earlier analysis of some 500 of the donors, most TCR beta V segments were observed in productive rearrangements about 90% or about 30% of the time, broadly matching IMGT annotations. When HLA alleles, especially DR and DQ, strongly co-occurred, attributing TCR associations to individual alleles was difficult. The authors suggested that the approach could potentially be extended to other disease states and immunological phenotypes. Linkage disequilibrium might explain the correlated functional status among segregating V segments, but an unknown experimental factor could not be excluded. A group of highly shared sequence variants was considered likely to be a technical artifact of the sequencing pipeline.

A note on this clone: Its antigen remains undetermined. No base qualities exist here, and no much larger clone lies one base off it.

Measured from the cysteine to the phenylalanine, the CDR3 is 12 residues long. CDR3 DNA is the only sequence kept; it has 36 bases, read in frame from the first base. Relative to germline, V is 1 base shorter and J is 4 bases shorter, with 5 bases between their ends. CDR1 and CDR2, looked up from the germline V gene, are SGHDT and YYEEEE. The cohort was made up of about 670 healthy bone marrow donors. At the time of sampling, every cohort member was nominally healthy, though immune exposures that went unrecorded were likely present. The donor was CMV seropositive and was included in the group of approximately 310 seropositive cohort members. Each donor provided a peripheral blood sample, and peripheral blood mononuclear cells were used for TCR beta sequencing. Genomic DNA extraction from the blood cell samples was performed with the Qiagen DNeasy Blood Extraction Kit. Libraries were built with the immunoSEQ multiplex PCR assay. A mixture of 60 forward primers for TCR Vbeta segments and 13 reverse primers for TCR Jbeta segments was used in the multiplex PCR. A multiplex PCR assay on genomic DNA amplified the CDR3 region of rearranged TCR beta genes. The amplified TCR beta libraries were sequenced on the Illumina HiSeq System as 87-base-pair reads. On the study's bioinformatics: Across the 600 to 700 repertoires, a later analysis counted some 81 million unique TCR beta chains, some 11 million of which were shared by at least two donors. To remove PCR and sequencing errors, raw reads were error-corrected and collapsed into unique sequences using a nearest-neighbor algorithm that merged closely related sequences. CDR3 sequences were aligned to IMGT reference sequences to assign V, D and J gene segments. Each retained sequence needed at least a six-nucleotide match to both a V gene segment and a J gene segment. Rearrangements were called productive when the CDR3 lacked stop codons and stayed in frame with V and J; all others were non-productive. Following IMGT convention, CDR3 was defined as the stretch from the second conserved V-encoded cysteine up to the conserved J-encoded phenylalanine. In an earlier analysis of 587 of the donors, sequences lacking an unambiguous match to a single V gene segment were excluded. An earlier analysis of a few hundred of the donors called V segments functional above 56.7% productive rearrangements and segregating when the between-donor standard deviation exceeded 5%. A statistical classification framework was built to diagnose cytomegalovirus status from the catalog of TCR beta chain sequences. A later analysis assigned V and J genes by comparing TCR nucleotide sequences with IMGT/GENE-DB human TR gene sequences. The TCRdist pipeline was used in a later analysis to assign CDR3 sequences and most-parsimonious VDJ recombination scenarios. In a later analysis, every TCR beta chain was defined by the combination of its CDR3 amino acid sequence and its V-gene family, and reads without a unique V-gene family were dropped. In a later analysis, 450 to 600 highly shared, low-generation-probability nucleotide sequences were removed to address suspected cross-contamination and a sequencing artifact. In a later analysis, a clonal expansion index was calculated for each public chain from normalized within-repertoire ranks of inferred template counts. In a later analysis, generation probabilities were computed with a VDJ recombination model fitted to out-of-frame rearrangements, and the resulting probabilities were checked against IGoR. In a later analysis, hypergeometric tests were used to score TCR-TCR, TCR-HLA and TCR-CMV co-occurrence, with a repertoire-size bias correction applied to TCR pairs. In a later analysis, false discovery rates were estimated by permuting HLA or CMV assignments 20 times. In a later analysis, co-occurring TCRs were grouped using DBSCAN, and TCRdist sequence similarity was added for clustering within HLA-allele-positive subsets. Repertoires with fewer than 30,000 or more than 120,000 public chains were left out of co-occurrence clustering, as were a handful of repertoires with anomalous nucleotide sharing. What TCRdb holds here is the immuneACCESS table cut down to in-frame rearrangements. Part of the clones is not present; checked against another copy, under half of the missing clones reflect an unresolved V gene, and the others are unexplained. The DNA gave D and trimming, while V, J and clone size come from that table. The sample table records 150,000 to 200,000 clones; more than 65% of these occur just once. The ten largest make up 2% to 2.5% of the sample.

The clonotype originates from a woman in her twenties or thirties in good health and CMV-seropositive. Sequenced sample: PBMCs. Here the chain combines TRBV5-6 and TRBJ2-5; no confident D gene assignment can be made. The CDR3 corresponds to CASSLNRETQYF. The DNA is TGTGCCAGCAGCTTGAATAGAGAGACCCAGTACTTC.